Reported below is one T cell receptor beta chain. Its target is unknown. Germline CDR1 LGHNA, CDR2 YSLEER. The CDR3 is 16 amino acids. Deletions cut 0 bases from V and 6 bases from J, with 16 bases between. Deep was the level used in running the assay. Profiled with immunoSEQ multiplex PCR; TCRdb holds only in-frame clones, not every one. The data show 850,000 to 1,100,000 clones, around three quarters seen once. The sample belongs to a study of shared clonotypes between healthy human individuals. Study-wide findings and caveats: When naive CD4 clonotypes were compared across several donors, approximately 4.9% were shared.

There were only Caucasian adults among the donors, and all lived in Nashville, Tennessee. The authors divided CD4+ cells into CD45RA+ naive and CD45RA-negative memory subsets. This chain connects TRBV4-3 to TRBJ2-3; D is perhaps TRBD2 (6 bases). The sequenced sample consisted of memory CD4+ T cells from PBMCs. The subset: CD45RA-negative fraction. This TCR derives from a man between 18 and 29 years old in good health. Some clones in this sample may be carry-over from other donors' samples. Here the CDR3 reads CASSQDRLGGTDTQYF. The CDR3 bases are TGCGCCAGCAGCCAAGATCGACTAGGCGGGACTGATACGCAGTATTTT.